This T cell receptor (beta chain) appears in the sequencing data of a study of tumor and adjacent non-tumor tissue in lung cancer. In the study overall: On average, productive TCRbeta reads reached about 4.17 million per sample.

Study-wide points: Normal lung showed higher cumulative top 100 clone frequency than tumor. Tumor tissue had significantly higher TCR diversity than normal lung.

RNA was extracted from bulk tissue without any cell sorting. The normal lung tissue was taken more than 3 cm from the tumor edge. V lost 0 bases and J lost 5, with 8 bases in between. This CDR3 spans 14 amino acids. The germline CDR1 and CDR2 sequences are SGHDN and FVKESK. This clonotype was picked up many times. Antigen unknown. The library came from three nested PCR rounds adapted from ARM-PCR protocols. Using its own MiXCR run on the multiplex PCR reads, TCRdb lists one record per CDR3 protein. The sample lists tens of thousands of distinct CDR3 sequences; roughly two thirds were seen once. The source material was distant non-tumor lung tissue. The rearrangement joins TRBV14 to TRBJ1-5, with D possibly being TRBD1 (5 bases). The receptor was derived from a man between 65 and 85 years old with non-small cell lung cancer. CDR3 in amino acids: CASSQDPGYQPQHF. CDR3 DNA sequence: TGTGCCAGCAGCCAAGATCCAGGGTATCAGCCCCAGCATTTT.